This T cell receptor (beta chain) is from a study of control samples from healthy donors and cancer patients. Sequencing was performed with immunoSEQ multiplex PCR; in TCRdb, only in-frame clones are kept and a portion is missing. The sample includes about 50,000 clones, about 90% of them seen just once. Per germline, CDR1 GTSNPN and CDR2 SVGIG (reference sequence). The CDR3 consists of 12 residues. J gave up 6 bases and V 2 bases, and 3 bases lay outside the gene matches. The sample consisted of PBMCs. The clonotype originates from a man aged 45-65 years with head and neck cancer. V is TRBV30 and J is TRBJ2-7; 8 nucleotides align to TRBD1. CDR3 sequence (DNA): TGTGCCTGGAGTCCAACAGGGGGCGAGCAGTACTTC. Amino acid sequence: CAWSPTGGEQYF.